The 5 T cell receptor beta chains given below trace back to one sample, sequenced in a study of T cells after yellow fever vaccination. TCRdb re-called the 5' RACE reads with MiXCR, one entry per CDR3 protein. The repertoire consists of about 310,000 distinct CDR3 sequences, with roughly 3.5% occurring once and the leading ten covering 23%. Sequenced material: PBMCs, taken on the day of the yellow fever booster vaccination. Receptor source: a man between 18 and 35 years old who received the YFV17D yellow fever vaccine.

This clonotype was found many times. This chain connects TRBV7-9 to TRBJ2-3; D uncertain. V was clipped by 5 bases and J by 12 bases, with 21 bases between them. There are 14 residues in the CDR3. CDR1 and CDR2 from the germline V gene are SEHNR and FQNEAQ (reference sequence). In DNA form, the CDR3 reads TGTGCCAGCAGCCGTCCGGCCCTGCAGCAGCTCCAGTATTTT. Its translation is CASSRPALQQLQYF. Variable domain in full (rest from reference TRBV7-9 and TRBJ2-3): DTGVSQNPRHKITKRGQNVTFRCDPISEHNRLYWYRQTLGQGPEFLTYFQNEAQLEKSRLLSDRFSAERPKGSFSTLEIQRTEQGDSAMYLCASSRPALQQLQYFGPGTRLTVL.

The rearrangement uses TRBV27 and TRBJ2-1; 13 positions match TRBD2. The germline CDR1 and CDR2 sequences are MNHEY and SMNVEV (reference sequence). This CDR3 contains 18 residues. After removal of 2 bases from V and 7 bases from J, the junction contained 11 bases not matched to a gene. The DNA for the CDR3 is TGTGCCAGCAGTTTAAGGGCGACTAGCGGGGGGACTTGGAATGAGCAGTTCTTC. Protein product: CASSLRATSGGTWNEQFF.

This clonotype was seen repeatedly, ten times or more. CDR3 region: CSVLGDASTDTQYF. The CDR3 DNA sequence: TGCAGCGTTTTGGGGGATGCTAGCACAGATACGCAGTATTTT. This chain joins TRBV29-1 and TRBJ2-3; D tentatively reads TRBD1 or TRBD2 (5 bases each). V lost 5 bases and J 0 bases, leaving 12 bases between the germline ends. Germline V gene data show CDR1 as SQVTM and CDR2 as ANQGSEA. CDR3 size: 14 residues.

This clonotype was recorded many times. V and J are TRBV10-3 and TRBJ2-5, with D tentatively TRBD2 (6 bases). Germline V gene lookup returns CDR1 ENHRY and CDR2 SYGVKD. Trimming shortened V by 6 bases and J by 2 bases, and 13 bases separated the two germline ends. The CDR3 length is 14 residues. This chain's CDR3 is CAISETRGQETQYF. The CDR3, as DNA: TGTGCCATCAGCGAGACTAGGGGTCAAGAGACCCAGTACTTC.

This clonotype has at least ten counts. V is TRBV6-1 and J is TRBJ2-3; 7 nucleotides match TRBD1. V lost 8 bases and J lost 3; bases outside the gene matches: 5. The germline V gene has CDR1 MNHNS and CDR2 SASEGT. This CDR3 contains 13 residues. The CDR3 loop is CASPPGGTDTQYF. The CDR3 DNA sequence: TGTGCCAGCCCCCCAGGGGGAACAGATACGCAGTATTTT.